A selection of T cell receptor beta chains follows, all from one sample in a study of blood T cell repertoires in COVID-19. Libraries were prepared by immunoSEQ multiplex PCR; TCRdb keeps only in-frame clonotypes and omits some of them. In the table there are over 150,000 clones, approximately 88% of which are singletons. Sequencing was done on a sample of peripheral blood. These receptor sequences come from a woman aged 55-69 years with acute or convalescent COVID-19. CDR3s include the opening cysteine and the closing phenylalanine or tryptophan. A D gene is named only where the DNA matches it firmly. Size values are once, few and many counts, or a class for expanded clones, and some rows have none.

>TRBV18|TRBD2|NA|TRBJ2-3
TGTGCCAGCTCACCGGGACTAGCGGGGGGAGATACGCAGTATTTT
CASSPGLAGGDTQYF
>TRBV5-1|NA|NA|TRBJ1-1
TGCGCCAGCAGCTCGGCCATCGGACACCGAGGAGCTTTCTTT
CASSSAIGHRGAFF
>TRBV2|NA|NA|TRBJ1-5
TGTGCCAGCAGTGCGCAGGTAATCGATCAGCCCCAGCATTTT
CASSAQVIDQPQHF
>TRBV3-1/TRBV3-2|NA|NA|TRBJ2-5
TGTGCCAGCAGCCAGGACAGCCAAGAGACCCAGTACTTC
CASSQDSQETQYF
>TRBV19|NA|NA|TRBJ1-5
TGTGCCAGTAGGTCAGCGAATCAGCCCCAGCATTTT
CASRSANQPQHF
>TRBV12-3/TRBV12-4|NA|NA|TRBJ1-1
TGTGCCAGCAGTTTAATGGGCCTCAGGGCTTTCTTT
CASSLMGLRAFF
>TRBV19|TRBD2|NA|TRBJ2-5
TGTGCCAGTAGTAGCCGGACTAGCGGGGTGGGAGAGACCCAGTACTTC
CASSSRTSGVGETQYF
>TRBV9|NA|NA|TRBJ2-7
TGTGCCAGCAGCGCGGGTCCCCGTAGCTCCTACGAGCAGTACTTC
CASSAGPRSSYEQYF
>TRBV19|NA|few|TRBJ1-1
TGTGCCAGTAGTCCCCGGGGGGCTCTCGCCATGAACACTGAAGCTTTCTTT
CASSPRGALAMNTEAFF
>TRBV3-1/TRBV3-2|NA|NA|TRBJ2-1
TGTGCCAGCAGCCAAATGCGGACTATCAGCAATGAGCAGTTCTTC
CASSQMRTISNEQFF
>TRBV5-1|TRBD2|NA|TRBJ2-1
TGCGCCAGCAGCTCCGGGGGAGCGGGGGGCTACAATGAGCAGTTCTTC
CASSSGGAGGYNEQFF
>TRBV11-2|NA|NA|TRBJ1-4
TGTGCCAGCAGCCAAGGGGCCGGGCGAGAAAAACTGTTTTTT
CASSQGAGREKLFF
>TRBV4-2|TRBD2|NA|TRBJ2-4
TGTGCCAGCAGCCAATCAGCGGGAACTAGCGGGGTCCAAAACATTCAGTACTTC
CASSQSAGTSGVQNIQYF
>TRBV18|NA|NA|TRBJ1-1
TGTGCCAGCTCGAGCTACACATCCCAGGGTCTGGGTTCTGAAGCTTTCTTT
CASSSYTSQGLGSEAFF
>TRBV6-6|NA|NA|TRBJ2-5
TGTGCCAGCAGTGACACTAGGACCGAAGAGACCCAGTACTTC
CASSDTRTEETQYF
>TRBV19|NA|NA|TRBJ1-5
TGTGCCAGTGGAACAGGGATCGGCGTTGGCGGCAATCAGCCCCAGCATTTT
CASGTGIGVGGNQPQHF
>TRBV7-2|NA|NA|TRBJ1-1
TGTGCCAGCAGCCCTCGAGGGCACACCATGAACACTGAAGCTTTCTTT
CASSPRGHTMNTEAFF
>TRBV6-2/TRBV6-3|NA|NA|TRBJ1-1
TGTGCCAGCAGTTACCCTGGAGCAGCTTTCTTT
CASSYPGAAFF
>TRBV3-1/TRBV3-2|TRBD1|NA|TRBJ2-7
TGTGCCAGCAGCCCCAATAAGGGGGCACCCCTCTACGAGCAGTACTTC
CASSPNKGAPLYEQYF
>TRBV10-3|NA|NA|TRBJ2-7
TGTGCCATCAGTGAGATAATCCCCGGGACATTACTTTACGAGCAGTACTTC
CAISEIIPGTLLYEQYF
>TRBV7-3|NA|NA|TRBJ2-5
TGTGCCAGCAGCCCAGAGTCCTCTAGAGGAGAGACCCAGTACTTC
CASSPESSRGETQYF
>TRBV6-2/TRBV6-3|NA|NA|TRBJ2-4
TGTGCCAGCAGTATAAACAGAGGGGCCAAAAACATTCAGTACTTC
CASSINRGAKNIQYF
>TRBV30|TRBD1|NA|TRBJ1-2
TGTGCCTGGAGTGTATCCGGGACAGGGGGCGTCGGGGGCTACACCTTC
CAWSVSGTGGVGGYTF
>TRBV28|TRBD1|NA|TRBJ1-1
TGTGCCAGCAGGCAGGGACAGATCGAAGCTTTCTTT
CASRQGQIEAFF
>TRBV7-2|NA|once|TRBJ2-1
TGTGCCAGCAGTTTAGAGGGGTACGATGAGCAGTTCTTC
CASSLEGYDEQFF
>TRBV28|TRBD1|NA|TRBJ2-3
TGTGCCAGCAGTTCCCCAGGGGGCAAAGTGACAGATACGCAGTATTTT
CASSSPGGKVTDTQYF
>TRBV6-5|TRBD1|NA|TRBJ1-2
TGTGCCAGCAGCTCGGACAGGGGTGGATATGGCTACACCTTC
CASSSDRGGYGYTF